This TCR beta chain stems from a study of blood T cell repertoires in COVID-19. The CDR3 has 17 amino acids. V lost 6 bases, J lost 3 bases, and 13 bases stayed unmatched. Germline CDR1 reads SGHDT; CDR2 reads YYEEEE. Study processing details: Estimation of nucleated cell counts was performed using reference gene primer amplification. Clones were read by immunoSEQ multiplex PCR, and TCRdb kept only the in-frame ones, dropping some. V and J calls and clone size are copied from that table; D and trimming were computed from the DNA. The sample contains about 240,000 clones, around 90% of which appear only once.

Sequenced input: peripheral blood. The clonotype comes from a man aged 60 to 75 who had recovered from COVID-19. The rearrangement links TRBV5-6 to TRBJ2-3, with 10 bases matching TRBD2. The CDR3 nucleotides are TGTGCCAGCATCCAACCTCGCCAGCGGGGGGGAACAGATACGCAGTATTTT. This encodes CASIQPRQRGGTDTQYF.